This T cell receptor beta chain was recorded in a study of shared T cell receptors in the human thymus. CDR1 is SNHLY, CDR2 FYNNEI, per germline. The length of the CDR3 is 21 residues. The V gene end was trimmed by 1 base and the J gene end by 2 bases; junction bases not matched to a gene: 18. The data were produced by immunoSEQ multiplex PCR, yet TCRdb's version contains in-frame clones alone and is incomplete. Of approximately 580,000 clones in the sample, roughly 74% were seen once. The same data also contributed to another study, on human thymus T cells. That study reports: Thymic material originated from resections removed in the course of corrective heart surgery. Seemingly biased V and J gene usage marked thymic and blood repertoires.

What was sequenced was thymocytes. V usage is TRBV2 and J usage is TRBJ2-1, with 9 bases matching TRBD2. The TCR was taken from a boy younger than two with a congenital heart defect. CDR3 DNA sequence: TGTGCCAGCAGTGAAGATCACCCCCCCTCACGGGGGACTAGCCCCTACAATGAGCAGTTCTTC. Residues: CASSEDHPPSRGTSPYNEQFF.